These T cell receptor beta chains were read from a single sample in a study of Ad26.COV2.S vaccination and SARS-CoV-2 variants. Profiled with immunoSEQ multiplex PCR; TCRdb holds only in-frame clones, not every one. The table includes over 300,000 clones, roughly 80% detected once. The sequencing used peripheral blood, collected in a trial of Ad26.COV2.S vaccine versus placebo. These TCRs come from a person aged 18-60 years who received the Ad26.COV2.S COVID-19 vaccine or a placebo. CDR3s leave out the opening cysteine and the closing phenylalanine or tryptophan. Clone size is shown for a subset of rows, as once, few, many or a class of expanded clone.

CDR3 protein: ASSFLQQAGELF; V gene: TRBV27; clone size: -
CDR3 protein: ASSSTEILSNQPQH; V gene: TRBV28; clone size: -
CDR3 protein: AWSVGGTEAF; V gene: TRBV30; clone size: -
CDR3 protein: TSSQGGRYEQY; V gene: TRBV1; clone size: once
CDR3 protein: ASSLNPPPGGEKLF; V gene: TRBV5-1; clone size: few
CDR3 protein: ASTLGWVRTGELF; V gene: TRBV19; clone size: once
CDR3 protein: SVTGGTDTQY; V gene: TRBV29-1; clone size: -
CDR3 protein: ASSLDRSYEQY; V gene: TRBV7-9; clone size: -
CDR3 protein: ASSPFTHTDTQY; V gene: TRBV4-1; clone size: -
CDR3 protein: ASRTGGGTDTQY; V gene: TRBV6-5; clone size: -
CDR3 protein: ASSPSGQAYEQY; V gene: TRBV6-5; clone size: -
CDR3 protein: ASSPGVSNSPLH; V gene: TRBV18; clone size: -
CDR3 protein: ASGGTGATNEKLF; V gene: TRBV5-1; clone size: few
CDR3 protein: ASSVDTSSVPY; V gene: TRBV9; clone size: -
CDR3 protein: ASSPVGYGYT; V gene: TRBV5-5; clone size: -
CDR3 protein: AWSWDGVGPVAYGYT; V gene: TRBV30; clone size: -
CDR3 protein: ASSLMRGTGDTQY; V gene: TRBV11-1; clone size: once
CDR3 protein: ASSDRKSYEQY; V gene: TRBV6-5; clone size: -
CDR3 protein: ASSEYVNPGAF; V gene: TRBV6-1; clone size: -
CDR3 protein: ATSEPDSREAF; V gene: TRBV24-1; clone size: few
CDR3 protein: ASRPGQGKRRTYEQY; V gene: TRBV11-2; clone size: -
CDR3 protein: ASSPYPATVNTEAF; V gene: TRBV18; clone size: -
CDR3 protein: ASSSLGSGTVEAF; V gene: TRBV6-5; clone size: -
CDR3 protein: ATSRGGRYQETQY; V gene: TRBV15; clone size: -
CDR3 protein: ASSQVQRAGREQY; V gene: TRBV4-2; clone size: few
CDR3 protein: ASSLEETQY; V gene: TRBV11-3; clone size: -
CDR3 protein: ASSRLSGVRGEAF; V gene: TRBV5-1; clone size: -